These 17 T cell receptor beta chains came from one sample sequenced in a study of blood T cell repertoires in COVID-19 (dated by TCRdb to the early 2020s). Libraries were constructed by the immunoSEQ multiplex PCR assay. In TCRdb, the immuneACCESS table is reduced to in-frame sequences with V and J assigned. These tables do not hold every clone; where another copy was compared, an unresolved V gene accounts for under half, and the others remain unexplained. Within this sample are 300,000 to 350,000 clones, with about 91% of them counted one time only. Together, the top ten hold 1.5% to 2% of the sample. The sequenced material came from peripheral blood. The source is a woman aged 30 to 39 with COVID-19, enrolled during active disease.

CDR3 sequence reads: CASSNRDRPSETQYF. For the CDR3, the DNA is TGTGCCAGCAGCAACCGGGACAGGCCGTCAGAGACCCAGTACTTC. The chain is built from TRBV5-4 and TRBJ2-5; TRBD1 matches 8 bases. Germline V gene lookup returns CDR1 SGHNT and CDR2 YYREEE (reference sequence). The CDR3 is made up of 15 amino acids. V lost 4 bases, J lost 4 bases, and 9 bases stayed unmatched.

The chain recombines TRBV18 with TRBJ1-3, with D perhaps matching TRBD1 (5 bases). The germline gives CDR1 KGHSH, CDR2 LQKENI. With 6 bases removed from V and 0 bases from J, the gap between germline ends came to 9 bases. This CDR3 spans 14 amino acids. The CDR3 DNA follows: TGTGCCAGCTCCAAGGGGTCCTCTGGAAACACCATATATTTT. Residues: CASSKGSSGNTIYF.

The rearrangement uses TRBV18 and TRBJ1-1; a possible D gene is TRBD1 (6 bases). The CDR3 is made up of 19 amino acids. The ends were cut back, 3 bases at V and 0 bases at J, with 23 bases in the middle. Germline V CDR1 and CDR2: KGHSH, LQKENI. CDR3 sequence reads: CASSPIIGSGGQMNTEAFF. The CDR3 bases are TGTGCCAGCTCACCCATTATCGGATCTGGCGGACAGATGAACACTGAAGCTTTCTTT.

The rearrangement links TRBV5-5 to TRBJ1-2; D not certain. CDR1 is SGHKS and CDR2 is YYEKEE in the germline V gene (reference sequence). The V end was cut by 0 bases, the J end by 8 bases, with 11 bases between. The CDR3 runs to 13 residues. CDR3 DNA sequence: TGTGCCAGCAGCTTGGCCCCCCTTTCCGGCTACACCTTC. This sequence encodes CASSLAPLSGYTF.

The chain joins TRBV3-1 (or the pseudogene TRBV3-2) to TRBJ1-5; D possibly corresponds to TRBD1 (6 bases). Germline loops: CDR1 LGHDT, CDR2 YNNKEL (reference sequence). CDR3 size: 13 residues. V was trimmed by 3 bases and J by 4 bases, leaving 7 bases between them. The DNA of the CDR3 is TGTGCCAGCAGCCAGACAGGTAATCAGCCCCAGCATTTT. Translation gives CASSQTGNQPQHF.

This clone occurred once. CDR3 amino acids: CASGLLNTGELFF. The CDR3 DNA sequence: TGCGCCAGCGGACTTTTGAACACCGGGGAGCTGTTTTTT. This chain uses TRBV5-1 with TRBJ2-2, with D maybe TRBD2 (5 bases). The CDR3 runs 13 residues. V lost 7 bases and J 1 base, leaving 8 bases between the germline ends. The germline V gene encodes CDR1 SGHRS and CDR2 YFSETQ.

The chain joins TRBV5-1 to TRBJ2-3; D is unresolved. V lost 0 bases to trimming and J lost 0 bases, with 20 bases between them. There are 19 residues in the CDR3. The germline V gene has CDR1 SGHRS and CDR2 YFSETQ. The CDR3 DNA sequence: TGCGCCAGCAGCTTGGCCCCCGCCCCACGAGCGAGGAGCACAGATACGCAGTATTTT. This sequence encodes CASSLAPAPRARSTDTQYF.

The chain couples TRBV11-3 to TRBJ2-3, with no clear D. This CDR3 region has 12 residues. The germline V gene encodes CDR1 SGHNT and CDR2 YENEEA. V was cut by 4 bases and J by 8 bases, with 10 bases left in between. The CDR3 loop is CASSSSTVTQYF. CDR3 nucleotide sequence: TGTGCCAGCAGCTCCTCCACGGTTACGCAGTATTTT.

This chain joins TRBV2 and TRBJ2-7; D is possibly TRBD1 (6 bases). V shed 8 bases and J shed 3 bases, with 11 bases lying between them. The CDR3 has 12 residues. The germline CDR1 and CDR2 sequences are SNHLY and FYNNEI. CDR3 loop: CASERGHYEQYF. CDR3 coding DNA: TGTGCCAGCGAAAGGGGACACTACGAGCAGTACTTC. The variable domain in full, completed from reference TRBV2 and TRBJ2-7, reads EPEVTQTPSHQVTQMGQEVILRCVPISNHLYFYWYRQILGQKVEFLVSFYNNEISEKSEIFDDQFSVERPDGSNFTLKIRSTKLEDSAMYFCASERGHYEQYFGPGTRLTVT.

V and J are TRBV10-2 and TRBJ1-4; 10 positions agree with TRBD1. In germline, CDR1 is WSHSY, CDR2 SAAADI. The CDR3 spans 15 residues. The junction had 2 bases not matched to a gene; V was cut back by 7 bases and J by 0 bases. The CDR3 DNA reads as TGCGCCAGCACAGGACAGGGGGCAACTAATGAAAAACTGTTTTTT. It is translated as CASTGQGATNEKLFF.

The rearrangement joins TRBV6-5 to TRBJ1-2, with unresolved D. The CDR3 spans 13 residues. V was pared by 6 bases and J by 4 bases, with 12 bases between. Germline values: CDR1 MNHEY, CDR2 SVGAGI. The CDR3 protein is CASSTGNSYGYTF. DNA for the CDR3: TGTGCCAGCAGCACGGGGAATTCCTATGGCTACACCTTC.

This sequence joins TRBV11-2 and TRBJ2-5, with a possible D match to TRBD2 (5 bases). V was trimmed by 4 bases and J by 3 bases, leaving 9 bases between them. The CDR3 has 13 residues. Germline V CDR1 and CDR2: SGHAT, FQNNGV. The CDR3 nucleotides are TGTGCCAGCAGCTCCGGGATTGAAGAGACCCAGTACTTC. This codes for CASSSGIEETQYF.

The CDR3 DNA reads TGTGCCAGCAGCCAAGTGGGGGACAGGGGGCCGTTCACCTTC. Amino acid sequence: CASSQVGDRGPFTF. This sequence joins TRBV14 and TRBJ1-2; TRBD1 aligns across 12 bases. V dropped 1 base and J dropped 13; count of bases not matched to a gene: 7. The CDR3 loop spans 14 amino acids. Germline CDR1 is SGHDN and CDR2 is FVKESK.

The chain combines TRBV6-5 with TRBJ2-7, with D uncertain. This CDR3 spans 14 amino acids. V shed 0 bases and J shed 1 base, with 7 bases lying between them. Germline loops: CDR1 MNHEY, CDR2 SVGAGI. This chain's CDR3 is CASSYSSGSYEQYV. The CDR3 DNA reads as TGTGCCAGCAGTTACTCTTCGGGTTCCTACGAGCAGTACGTC.

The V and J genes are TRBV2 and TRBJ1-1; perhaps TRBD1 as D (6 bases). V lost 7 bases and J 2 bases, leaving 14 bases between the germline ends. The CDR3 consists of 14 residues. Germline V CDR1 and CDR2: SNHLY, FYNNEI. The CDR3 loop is CASKGGGLNTEAFF. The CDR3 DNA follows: TGTGCCAGCAAGGGGGGGGGCCTAAACACTGAAGCTTTCTTT.

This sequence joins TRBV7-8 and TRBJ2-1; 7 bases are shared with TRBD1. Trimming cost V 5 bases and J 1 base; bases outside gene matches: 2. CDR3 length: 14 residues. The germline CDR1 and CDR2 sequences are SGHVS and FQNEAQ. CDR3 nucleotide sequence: TGTGCCAGCAGCAAGGGACAGTCCTACAATGAGCAGTTCTTC. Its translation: CASSKGQSYNEQFF.

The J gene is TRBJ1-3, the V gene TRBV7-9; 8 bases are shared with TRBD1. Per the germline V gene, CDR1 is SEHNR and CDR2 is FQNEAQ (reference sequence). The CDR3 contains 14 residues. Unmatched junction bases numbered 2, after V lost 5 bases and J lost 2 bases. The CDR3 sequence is CASSRQGTGNTIYF. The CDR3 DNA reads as TGTGCCAGCAGCCGACAGGGGACTGGAAACACCATATATTTT. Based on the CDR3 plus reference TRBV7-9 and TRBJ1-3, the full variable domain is DTGVSQNPRHKITKRGQNVTFRCDPISEHNRLYWYRQTLGQGPEFLTYFQNEAQLEKSRLLSDRFSAERPKGSFSTLEIQRTEQGDSAMYLCASSRQGTGNTIYFGEGSWLTVV.